One and the same sample provided the 25 T cell receptor beta chains below, sequenced in a study of technical replicates of blood from four donors. The data were produced by immunoSEQ multiplex PCR, yet TCRdb's version contains in-frame clones alone and is incomplete. The sample records some 100,000 clones, nearly 96% being singletons. The sequenced material came from T cells isolated from PBMCs. Source of these receptors: a human donor in good health.

V gene TRBV19 combines with J gene TRBJ2-3, with TRBD1 identical over 7 bases. The CDR3 extends over 13 amino acids. The V gene end was trimmed by 5 bases and the J gene end by 2 bases; junction bases not matched to a gene: 1. The germline V gene encodes CDR1 LNHDA and CDR2 SQIVND (reference sequence). CDR3 sequence: CASSGTVTDTQYF. The CDR3 bases are TGTGCCAGTAGTGGGACAGTCACAGATACGCAGTATTTT.

V usage is TRBV5-1 and J usage is TRBJ2-7; 7 bases map to TRBD1. Unmatched junction bases numbered 20, after V lost 0 bases and J lost 5 bases. Germline loops: CDR1 SGHRS, CDR2 YFSETQ. There are 19 residues in the CDR3. Here the CDR3 reads CASSLGTGLIPSPPHEQYF. In DNA form, the CDR3 reads TGCGCCAGCAGCTTGGGGACAGGTTTAATACCCTCCCCTCCCCACGAGCAGTACTTC.

The chain links TRBV30 to TRBJ1-1; TRBD1 agrees at 7 bases. There are 12 residues in the CDR3. Germline values: CDR1 GTSNPN, CDR2 SVGIG (reference sequence). After removal of 1 base from V and 7 bases from J, the junction contained 3 bases not matched to a gene. Here the CDR3 reads CAWSEGQYEAFF. The CDR3 DNA reads as TGTGCCTGGAGTGAGGGACAGTATGAAGCTTTCTTT. Together with reference TRBV30 and TRBJ1-1, the CDR3 gives the full variable domain: SQTIHQWPATLVQPVGSPLSLECTVEGTSNPNLYWYRQAAGRGLQLLFYSVGIGQISSEVPQNLSASRPQDRQFILSSKKLLLSDSGFYLCAWSEGQYEAFFGQGTRLTVV.

The CDR3 DNA is TGTGCCAGTAGTATAGAGAGGACAGGGGATAACGAGCAGTACTTC. This gives the protein CASSIERTGDNEQYF. The gene calls are TRBV19 and TRBJ2-7; 9 bases fit TRBD1. The junction had 5 bases not matched to a gene; V was cut back by 0 bases and J by 5 bases. The CDR3 has 15 amino acids. Germline V gene lookup returns CDR1 LNHDA and CDR2 SQIVND (reference sequence).

The chain links TRBV12-1 to TRBJ1-3; TRBD1 is taken as the D call from the table, unchecked against the DNA. TRBV12-1 is assigned pseudogene status. The CDR3 sequence is 15 residues long. The CDR3 nucleotides are TGTGCCAGCAGCGACGACAGGGAACGGGGAAACACCATATATTTT. This translates into CASSDDRERGNTIYF.

The chain uses TRBV7-9 and TRBJ2-4; D is undetermined. Trimming cost V 3 bases and J 2 bases, with 8 bases left between them. The germline V gene has CDR1 SEHNR and CDR2 FQNEAQ (reference sequence). CDR3 length: 14 residues. The CDR3: CASSFSPSKNIQYF. The CDR3 bases are TGTGCCAGCAGCTTTTCCCCTTCCAAAAACATTCAGTACTTC.

The chain is built from TRBV11-2 and TRBJ2-3, with D possibly being TRBD2 (6 bases). V was clipped by 6 bases and J by 6 bases, with 19 bases between them. Germline V gene lookup returns CDR1 SGHAT and CDR2 FQNNGV. The CDR3 extends over 15 amino acids. The CDR3 nucleotides read TGTGCCAGCAGTTCCCTAGCGCGAGTGGGCGATACGCAGTATTTT. Translated: CASSSLARVGDTQYF.

The rearrangement uses TRBV5-1 and TRBJ1-6, with D uncertain. CDR3 length: 14 residues. The germline gives CDR1 SGHRS, CDR2 YFSETQ. Trimming removed 0 bases at V and 9 bases at J, with 10 bases between. CDR3 in amino acids: CASSLDPTSSPLHF. The CDR3 DNA reads as TGCGCCAGCAGCTTGGACCCCACCAGTTCACCCCTCCACTTT.

Comment on this clone: Other DNA sequences within the sample encode an identical CDR3. This sequence joins TRBV27 and TRBJ2-7; 11 bases map to TRBD2. Trimming at V came to 2 bases and at J to 3 bases, leaving 0 bases not matched to a gene. Germline assignment: CDR1 MNHEY and CDR2 SMNVEV (reference sequence). This CDR3 comprises 14 residues. The CDR3 DNA follows: TGTGCCAGCAGTTTAACTAGCGGGGGCTACGAGCAGTACTTC. Its translation is CASSLTSGGYEQYF.

The chain has TRBV10-3 and TRBJ2-2; TRBD1 agrees at 12 bases. From germline, CDR1 is ENHRY and CDR2 SYGVKD. The CDR3 is made up of 17 amino acids. Germline trimming cut 4 bases from V and 4 bases from J; bases unmatched to any gene: 7. In DNA form, the CDR3 reads TGTGCCATCAGTGTCGGGGACAGGGGGCTTAGCACCGGGGAGCTGTTTTTT. As protein: CAISVGDRGLSTGELFF.

In this sample, this clone turned up once. The gene calls are TRBV27 and TRBJ1-2, with 8 bases aligning to TRBD1. This CDR3 is built from 15 residues. Germline CDR1 and CDR2: MNHEY and SMNVEV (reference sequence). V lost 3 bases, J lost 4 bases, and 7 bases stayed unmatched. The CDR3 loop is CASSFQGAGGYGYTF. The CDR3 DNA reads TGTGCCAGCAGTTTTCAGGGGGCTGGAGGCTATGGCTACACCTTC.

The chain uses TRBV5-1 and TRBJ2-1; TRBD1 might be the D (6 bases). Germline lookup yields CDR1 SGHRS and CDR2 YFSETQ. The V and J ends lost 6 bases and 0 bases respectively, with 13 bases between them. This CDR3 spans 15 amino acids. For the CDR3, the DNA is TGCGCCAGCATGAGGGGACAAAGCTCCTACAATGAGCAGTTCTTC. Translated, it gives CASMRGQSSYNEQFF.

This clone was seen only once. The genes are TRBV7-7 and TRBJ1-3; perhaps TRBD1 as D (5 bases). The germline V gene has CDR1 SSHAT and CDR2 FNYEAQ (reference sequence). This CDR3 comprises 15 residues. V lost 3 bases and J lost 2, with 11 bases in between. CDR3 region: CASSFNTGPGNTIYF. CDR3 DNA: TGTGCCAGCAGCTTCAATACAGGTCCTGGAAACACCATATATTTT.

The genes are TRBV28 and TRBJ2-5; D possibly corresponds to TRBD1 (5 bases). Germline V lookup: CDR1 MDHEN, CDR2 SYDVKM. The CDR3 loop spans 15 amino acids. V dropped 3 bases and J dropped 1 base, with 12 bases sitting between them. The CDR3 nucleotides read TGTGCCAGCAGTTTCCGGCGACAGACCCAAGAGACCCAGTACTTC. This codes for CASSFRRQTQETQYF. Variable domain in full (rest from reference TRBV28 and TRBJ2-5): DVKVTQSSRYLVKRTGEKVFLECVQDMDHENMFWYRQDPGLGLRLIYFSYDVKMKEKGDIPEGYSVSREKKERFSLILESASTNQTSMYLCASSFRRQTQETQYFGPGTRLLVL.

The chain combines TRBV5-1 with TRBJ2-3; TRBD2 is a possible D gene (6 bases). Deletions cut 3 bases from V and 1 base from J, with 9 bases between. The V gene's germline CDR1 is SGHRS and CDR2 YFSETQ. This CDR3 has 14 residues. The CDR3 DNA follows: TGCGCCAGCAGCTCGGTAGCGGGCACAGATACGCAGTATTTT. Encoded protein: CASSSVAGTDTQYF. Based on the CDR3 plus reference TRBV5-1 and TRBJ2-3, the full variable domain is KAGVTQTPRYLIKTRGQQVTLSCSPISGHRSVSWYQQTPGQGLQFLFEYFSETQRNKGNFPGRFSGRQFSNSRSEMNVSTLELGDSALYLCASSSVAGTDTQYFGPGTRLTVL.

The chain uses TRBV2 and TRBJ2-5, with TRBD1 as a possible D gene (6 bases). CDR1 and CDR2 from the germline V gene are SNHLY and FYNNEI. Between the trimmed V and J ends, which lost 6 bases and 2 bases, there was a span of 13 bases. CDR3 size: 14 residues. This chain's CDR3 is CASSLGQQQETQYF. DNA of the CDR3: TGTGCCAGCAGCCTTGGACAGCAACAAGAGACCCAGTACTTC.

The chain couples TRBV11-2 to TRBJ1-2, with 9 nucleotides matching TRBD1. Trimming removed 3 bases from V and 7 bases from J; junction bases left unmatched: 9. From germline, CDR1 is SGHAT and CDR2 FQNNGV. The CDR3 runs to 15 residues. CDR3 coding DNA: TGTGCCAGCAGCTTCGGACAGGGGATCTATTCTGGCTACACCTTC. Encoded protein: CASSFGQGIYSGYTF.

This sequence joins TRBV4-1 and TRBJ2-7; D call uncertain. This CDR3 spans 17 amino acids. Trimming stripped 2 bases from V and 0 bases from J, with 17 bases between. The germline V gene encodes CDR1 MGHRA and CDR2 YSYEKL. The CDR3 bases are TGCGCCAGCAGCCAACCGACCATTAGCAAAGGCTCCTACGAGCAGTACTTC. This encodes CASSQPTISKGSYEQYF.

The rearrangement uses TRBV5-4 and TRBJ2-7, with D possibly matching TRBD2 (6 bases). The germline V and J ends were trimmed by 1 base and 3 bases, with 23 bases remaining between them. Germline lookup yields CDR1 SGHNT and CDR2 YYREEE (reference sequence). The CDR3 is 18 residues long. CDR3 nucleotides: TGTGCCAGCAGCTTGTATTTCGGTTGGAAGCCGGGGGACTACGAGCAGTACTTC. Translation: CASSLYFGWKPGDYEQYF.

The chain uses TRBV27 and TRBJ1-1; 10 bases agree with TRBD1. Trimming cost V 2 bases and J 1 base; bases outside gene matches: 16. The length of the CDR3 is 20 residues. Germline V gives CDR1 MNHEY, CDR2 SMNVEV (reference sequence). The CDR3 sequence is CASSLLSQYRDRGTNTEAFF. Written as DNA, the CDR3 is TGTGCCAGCAGTTTACTCTCTCAATACCGGGACAGGGGAACGAACACTGAAGCTTTCTTT.

The gene calls are TRBV5-5 and TRBJ1-6; D is possibly TRBD1 (5 bases). CDR3 length: 17 amino acids. The germline V gene encodes CDR1 SGHKS and CDR2 YYEKEE (reference sequence). V dropped 1 base and J dropped 0 bases, with 11 bases sitting between them. The chain's CDR3 is CASSLSGSSSYNSPLHF. CDR3 sequence (DNA): TGTGCCAGCAGCTTGTCAGGGTCCAGCTCCTATAATTCACCCCTCCACTTT.

The genes are TRBV15 and TRBJ2-4, with a tentative D call TRBD2 (6 bases). The V gene lost 3 bases and the J gene lost 8 bases, with 32 bases spanning the gap. CDR1 and CDR2 (germline): LNHNV, YYDKDF (reference sequence). The CDR3 extends over 20 amino acids. CDR3: CATSSGGRGGKGWFEYIQYF. The CDR3 bases are TGTGCCACCAGCAGCGGGGGACGAGGAGGAAAGGGTTGGTTTGAATACATTCAGTACTTC.

J is TRBJ2-1 and V is TRBV2; the D gene is possibly TRBD1 (6 bases). Trimming removed 6 bases from V and 1 base from J, with 19 bases in between. Germline V CDR1 and CDR2: SNHLY, FYNNEI. There are 17 residues in the CDR3. The CDR3 DNA is TGTGCCAGCAGGGGACAAATGGACACCCCGTCCTACAATGAGCAGTTCTTC. Its protein product is CASRGQMDTPSYNEQFF.

The chain has TRBV25-1 and TRBJ1-2; D unresolved. CDR1 and CDR2 from the germline V gene are MGHDK and SYGVNS. Trimming shortened V by 8 bases and J by 6 bases, and 19 bases separated the two germline ends. The CDR3 has 14 residues. CDR3 DNA: TGTGCCAGCGCCCCGTTTGGCCTGCAGGATGGCTACACCTTC. It specifies CASAPFGLQDGYTF.

The J gene is TRBJ2-7, the V gene TRBV5-5, with 7 bases matching TRBD2. Germline V gene data show CDR1 as SGHKS and CDR2 as YYEKEE (reference sequence). The CDR3 consists of 15 residues. V lost 1 base, J lost 3 bases, and 7 bases stayed unmatched. The CDR3 DNA reads TGTGCCAGCAGCTTGTATGGACTAGAAGACTACGAGCAGTACTTC. It yields the protein CASSLYGLEDYEQYF.